These T cell receptor beta chains were read from a single sample in a study of T cell responses to AZD1222 COVID-19 vaccine. Measured with immunoSEQ multiplex PCR; TCRdb has only the in-frame clones, and not every one. The repertoire consists of more than 120,000 clones, with about 93% occurring once and the leading ten covering approximately 5%. Material: peripheral blood, obtained on day 0 of AZD1222 vaccination. These receptor sequences come from an adult in good health. The CDR3 runs from the conserved cysteine through the conserved F or W. The order of the fields is D gene, V gene, clone size, J gene, CDR3 DNA, CDR3 protein. The D gene is left open where the match is weak. Clone size appears in some rows only: once, few, many, or a class for an expanded clone.

>TRBD1|TRBV6-6|NA|TRBJ2-7
TGTGCCAGCAGCCCCCGGGACAGGGCTATAGACGAGCAGTACTTC
CASSPRDRAIDEQYF
>NA|TRBV5-1|NA|TRBJ2-1
TGCGCCAGCAGCTTGACGAATCCCAACAATGAGCAGTTCTTC
CASSLTNPNNEQFF
>TRBD2|TRBV7-2|NA|TRBJ2-7
TGTGCCAGCAGCTTATCTAGCGGGACCTCCTACGAGCAGTACTTC
CASSLSSGTSYEQYF
>NA|TRBV7-2|NA|TRBJ1-6
TGTGCCAGCAGCTCCAGAGGTGCGTCTGATTCGAATTCACCCCTCCACTTT
CASSSRGASDSNSPLHF
>NA|TRBV7-8|NA|TRBJ1-3
TGTGCCAGCAGCTTAGCTGGGGGAAACACCATATATTTT
CASSLAGGNTIYF
>NA|TRBV30|NA|TRBJ1-5
TGTGCCTGGAGTGTACGGGGGGGTTTCAATCAGCCCCAGCATTTT
CAWSVRGGFNQPQHF
>NA|TRBV7-9|NA|TRBJ1-2
TGTGCCAGCAGCTTAGTTAACTATGGCTACACCTTC
CASSLVNYGYTF
>TRBD2|TRBV30|NA|TRBJ2-2
TGTGCCTGGAGGGGGGCGGGAGGCACCGGGGAGCTGTTTTTT
CAWRGAGGTGELFF
>NA|TRBV30|NA|TRBJ1-4
TGTGCCTGGAGTGCAGGGGCGGTTAATGAAAAACTGTTTTTT
CAWSAGAVNEKLFF
>NA|TRBV2|NA|TRBJ2-7
TGTGCCAGCAGTGAAGAGGGGCGGGCCTACGAGCAGTACTTC
CASSEEGRAYEQYF
>TRBD1|TRBV7-2|NA|TRBJ2-1
TGTGCCAGCAGCCCCGGGACAGGGATTTGGGGTGAGCAGTTCTTC
CASSPGTGIWGEQFF
>TRBD1|TRBV7-2|NA|TRBJ1-6
TGTGCCAGCAGCTTAGGACAGGGGGACTCACCCCTCCACTTT
CASSLGQGDSPLHF
>NA|TRBV30|NA|TRBJ1-4
TGTGCCTGGAGTGAAGGTCTGAGAGAAAAACTGTTTTTT
CAWSEGLREKLFF
>NA|TRBV7-2|once|TRBJ2-7
TGTGCCAGCAGCGCTAACCCCTACGAGCAGTACTTC
CASSANPYEQYF
>NA|TRBV6-5|NA|TRBJ2-7
TGTGCCAGCACGCAGGGACGTTTCTACGAGCAGTACTTC
CASTQGRFYEQYF
>TRBD1|TRBV18|once|TRBJ2-7
TGTGCCAGCACGGCGGGACAGGGCTACGAGCAGTACTTC
CASTAGQGYEQYF
>NA|TRBV2|NA|TRBJ1-4
TGTGCCAGCAGTGACGTGGCAACTAATGAAAAACTGTTTTTT
CASSDVATNEKLFF
>TRBD2|TRBV5-1|once|TRBJ2-1
TGCGCCAGCAGCTTACTAAGCGGGAGCCACGGTGAGCAGTTCTTC
CASSLLSGSHGEQFF
>NA|TRBV4-3|NA|TRBJ1-6
TGCGCCAGCAGCCAAGACGTGGACAGATCGACTAATAATTCACCCCTCCACTTT
CASSQDVDRSTNNSPLHF
>TRBD1|TRBV6-5|NA|TRBJ1-1
TGTGCCAGCAGTTACGACAGGGATTACGGCACTGAAGCTTTCTTT
CASSYDRDYGTEAFF
>NA|TRBV27|once|TRBJ1-1
TGTGCCAGCAGTTTAGGGCAGAACACTGAAGCTTTCTTT
CASSLGQNTEAFF
>TRBD2|TRBV20-1|once|TRBJ2-7
TGCAGTGCTAGTCTAAGACTAGCGGGTGATCAGCAGTACTTC
CSASLRLAGDQQYF
>NA|TRBV6-2/TRBV6-3|NA|TRBJ1-1
TGTGCCAGCAGTTATAGGGAAATGGCTGAAGCTTTCTTT
CASSYREMAEAFF
>TRBD2|TRBV7-2|NA|TRBJ2-7
TGTGCCAGCAGCCAGGGCGGGAGCTCCTACGAGCAGTACTTC
CASSQGGSSYEQYF
>TRBD2|TRBV5-1|NA|TRBJ2-3
TGCGCCAGCAGCTTCGGGGGGGTGAGCACAGATACGCAGTATTTT
CASSFGGVSTDTQYF
>NA|TRBV7-8|NA|TRBJ1-5
TGTGCCAGCAGCCTGGCGGGAAGTCAGCCCCAGCATTTT
CASSLAGSQPQHF
>TRBD1|TRBV2|NA|TRBJ2-7
TGTGCCAGCAGTTGGCAGGGGGCCTACGAGCAGTACTTC
CASSWQGAYEQYF
>TRBD2|TRBV7-9|once|TRBJ2-3
TGTGCCAGCAGCTTAGGGCGGACTAGCGTGGGAGATACGCAGTATTTT
CASSLGRTSVGDTQYF
>TRBD1|TRBV29-1|few|TRBJ1-1
TGCAGCGTTGAGGGACAGGACACTGAAGCTTTCTTT
CSVEGQDTEAFF
>TRBD1|TRBV5-1|NA|TRBJ1-1
TGCGCCAGCAGCTTGAAGGGGGCGAACACTGAAGCTTTCTTT
CASSLKGANTEAFF
>TRBD1|TRBV16|few|TRBJ1-2
TGTGCCAGCAGCCCCGTAGGACAGGCCACCGGGGGCTACACCTTC
CASSPVGQATGGYTF
>TRBD2|TRBV7-8|many|TRBJ2-1
TGTGCCAGCAGCTCCTGGGCGGGAGTTCCCTACAATGAGCAGTTCTTC
CASSSWAGVPYNEQFF
>NA|TRBV7-9|NA|TRBJ2-5
TGTGCCAGCAGCCACAGGGGTGGAGGGCAAGAGACCCAGTACTTC
CASSHRGGGQETQYF
>NA|TRBV7-2|NA|TRBJ1-2
TGTGCCAGCAGCGTACTACAGGGATATGGCTACACCTTC
CASSVLQGYGYTF
>TRBD2|TRBV11-3|NA|TRBJ2-3
TGTGCCAGCAGCCAAAGCGGGGCACCCACAGATACGCAGTATTTT
CASSQSGAPTDTQYF
>NA|TRBV30|NA|TRBJ2-5
TGTGCCTGGAGTGAAAATATTCAAGAGACCCAGTACTTC
CAWSENIQETQYF
>TRBD1|TRBV6-5|NA|TRBJ1-1
TGTGCCAGCAGGAGAGGGACAGGGCTGGATGAAGCTTTCTTT
CASRRGTGLDEAFF
>NA|TRBV12-3/TRBV12-4|NA|TRBJ1-5
TGTGCCAGCAGCTTAATTTATCAGCCCCAGCATTTT
CASSLIYQPQHF
>TRBD1|TRBV6-5|few|TRBJ1-2
TGTGCCAGCAACCCCGGGAGGGGGCTTGACTATGGCTACACCTTC
CASNPGRGLDYGYTF
>NA|TRBV29-1|NA|TRBJ2-1
TGCAGCGTTGCCCTACCCTCCTACAATGAGCAGTTCTTC
CSVALPSYNEQFF